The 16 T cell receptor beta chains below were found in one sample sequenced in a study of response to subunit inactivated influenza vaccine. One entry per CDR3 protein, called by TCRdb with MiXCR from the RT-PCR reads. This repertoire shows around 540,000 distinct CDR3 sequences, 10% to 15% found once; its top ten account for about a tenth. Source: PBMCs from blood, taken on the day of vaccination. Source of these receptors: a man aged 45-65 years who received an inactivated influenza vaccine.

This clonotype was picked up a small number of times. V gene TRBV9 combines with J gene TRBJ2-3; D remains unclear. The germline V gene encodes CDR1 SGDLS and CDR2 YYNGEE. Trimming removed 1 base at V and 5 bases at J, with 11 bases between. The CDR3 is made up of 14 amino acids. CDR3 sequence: CASSVRGDLDTQYF. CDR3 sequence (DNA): TGTGCCAGCAGCGTACGTGGCGACTTAGATACGCAGTATTTT.

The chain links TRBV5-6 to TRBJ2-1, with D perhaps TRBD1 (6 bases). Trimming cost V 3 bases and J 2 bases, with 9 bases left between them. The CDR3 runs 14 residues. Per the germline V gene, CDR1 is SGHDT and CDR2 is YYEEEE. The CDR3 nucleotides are TGTGCCAGCAGCTGGGCAGGGGCCTACAATGAGCAGTTCTTC. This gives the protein CASSWAGAYNEQFF.

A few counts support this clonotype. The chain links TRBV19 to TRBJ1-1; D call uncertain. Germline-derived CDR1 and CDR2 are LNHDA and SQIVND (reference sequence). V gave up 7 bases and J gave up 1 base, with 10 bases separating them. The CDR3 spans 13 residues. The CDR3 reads CASTTMSNTEAFF. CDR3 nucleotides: TGTGCCAGTACCACAATGTCGAACACTGAAGCTTTCTTT.

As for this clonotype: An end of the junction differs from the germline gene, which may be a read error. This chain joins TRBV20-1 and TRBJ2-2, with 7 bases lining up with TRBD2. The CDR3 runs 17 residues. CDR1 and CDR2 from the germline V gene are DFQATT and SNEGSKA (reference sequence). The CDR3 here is CSAREPRAGSNTGELIF. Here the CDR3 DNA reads TGCAGTGCTAGAGAGCCTCGAGCGGGGTCGAACACCGGGGAGCTGATTTTT.

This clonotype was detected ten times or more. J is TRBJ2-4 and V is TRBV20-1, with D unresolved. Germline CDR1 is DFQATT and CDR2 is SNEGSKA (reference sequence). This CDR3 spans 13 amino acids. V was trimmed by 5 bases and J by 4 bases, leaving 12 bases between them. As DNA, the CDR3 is TGCAGTGCTGATCGATGGCCTAAAAACATTCAGTACTTC. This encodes CSADRWPKNIQYF.

The CDR3 DNA is TGTGCCATCACCCCCGACAGGAGCAGTGAGCAGTTCTTC. Translating gives CAITPDRSSEQFF. The V call is TRBV10-3, the J call TRBJ2-1; tentative D call: TRBD1 (6 bases). This CDR3 has 13 residues. V lost 7 bases and J 9 bases, leaving 16 bases between the germline ends. The germline CDR1 and CDR2 sequences are ENHRY and SYGVKD.

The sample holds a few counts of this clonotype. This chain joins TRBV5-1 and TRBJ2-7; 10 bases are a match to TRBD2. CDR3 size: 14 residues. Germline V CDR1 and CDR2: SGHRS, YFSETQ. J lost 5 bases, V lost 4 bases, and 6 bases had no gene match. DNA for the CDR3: TGCGCCAGCAGCGACACTAGCGGGAAGAACGAGCAGTACTTC. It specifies CASSDTSGKNEQYF. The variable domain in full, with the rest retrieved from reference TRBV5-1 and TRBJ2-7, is KAGVTQTPRYLIKTRGQQVTLSCSPISGHRSVSWYQQTPGQGLQFLFEYFSETQRNKGNFPGRFSGRQFSNSRSEMNVSTLELGDSALYLCASSDTSGKNEQYFGPGTRLTVT.

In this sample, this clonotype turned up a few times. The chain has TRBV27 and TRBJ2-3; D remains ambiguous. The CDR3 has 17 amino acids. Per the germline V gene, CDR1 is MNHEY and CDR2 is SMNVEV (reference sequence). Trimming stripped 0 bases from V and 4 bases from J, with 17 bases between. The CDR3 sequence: CASSLSGSPHRADTQYF. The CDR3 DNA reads TGTGCCAGCAGTTTATCGGGGTCACCTCATCGGGCAGATACGCAGTATTTT.

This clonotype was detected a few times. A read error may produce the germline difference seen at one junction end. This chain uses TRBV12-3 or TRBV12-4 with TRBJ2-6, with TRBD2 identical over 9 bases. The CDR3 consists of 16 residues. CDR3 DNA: TGTGCCAGCAGTGTAGCGGGAGATGGTGGGGCCAACGTCCTGACTTTC. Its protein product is CASSVAGDGGANVLTF.

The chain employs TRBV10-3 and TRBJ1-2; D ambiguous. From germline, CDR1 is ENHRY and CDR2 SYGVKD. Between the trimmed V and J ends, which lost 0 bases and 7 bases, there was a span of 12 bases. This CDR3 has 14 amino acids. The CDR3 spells CAISESMFRPGYTF. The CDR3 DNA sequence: TGTGCCATCAGTGAGTCGATGTTTAGGCCTGGCTACACCTTC.

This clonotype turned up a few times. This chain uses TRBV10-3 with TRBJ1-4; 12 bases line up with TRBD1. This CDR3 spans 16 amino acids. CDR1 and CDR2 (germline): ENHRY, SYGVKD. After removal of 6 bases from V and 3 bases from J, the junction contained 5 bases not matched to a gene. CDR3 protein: CAISPGQGAANEKLFF. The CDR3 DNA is TGTGCCATCAGCCCGGGACAGGGGGCAGCTAATGAAAAACTGTTTTTT.

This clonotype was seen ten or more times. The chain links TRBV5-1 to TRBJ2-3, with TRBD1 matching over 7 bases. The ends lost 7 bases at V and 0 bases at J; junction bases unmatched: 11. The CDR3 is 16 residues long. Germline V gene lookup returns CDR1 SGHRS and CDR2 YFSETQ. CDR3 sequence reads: CASEEIPGQSTDTQYF. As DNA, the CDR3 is TGCGCCAGCGAAGAAATTCCGGGACAGAGCACAGATACGCAGTATTTT.

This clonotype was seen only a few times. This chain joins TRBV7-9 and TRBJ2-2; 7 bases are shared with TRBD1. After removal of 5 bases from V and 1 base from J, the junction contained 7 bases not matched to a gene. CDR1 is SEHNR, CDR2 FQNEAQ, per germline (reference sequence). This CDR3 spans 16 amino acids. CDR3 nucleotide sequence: TGTGCCAGCAGCACCTGGACAGGAGGGAACACCGGGGAGCTGTTTTTT. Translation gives CASSTWTGGNTGELFF.

CDR3: CASSFVSDTDTQYF. CDR3 sequence (DNA): TGTGCCAGCAGTTTCGTGTCAGATACAGATACGCAGTATTTT. The V and J genes are TRBV28 and TRBJ2-3; D gene ambiguous. CDR1 and CDR2 (germline): MDHEN, SYDVKM. CDR3 length: 14 residues. The V end lost 3 bases, the J end lost 3 bases, and 10 bases lay between the germline ends.

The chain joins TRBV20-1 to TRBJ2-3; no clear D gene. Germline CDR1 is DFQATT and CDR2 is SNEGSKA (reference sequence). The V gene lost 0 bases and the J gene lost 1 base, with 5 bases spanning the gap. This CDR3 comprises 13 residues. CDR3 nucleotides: TGCAGTGCTAGAGATTCCGGCACAGATACGCAGTATTTT. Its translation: CSARDSGTDTQYF.

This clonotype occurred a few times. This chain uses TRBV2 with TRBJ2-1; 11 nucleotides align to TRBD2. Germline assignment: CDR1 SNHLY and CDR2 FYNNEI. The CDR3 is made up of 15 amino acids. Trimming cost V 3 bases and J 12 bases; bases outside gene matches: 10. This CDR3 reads CASSDDTSGGLRQFF. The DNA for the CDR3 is TGTGCCAGCAGTGATGATACTAGCGGGGGCTTACGGCAGTTCTTC. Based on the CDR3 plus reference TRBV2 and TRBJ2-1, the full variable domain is EPEVTQTPSHQVTQMGQEVILRCVPISNHLYFYWYRQILGQKVEFLVSFYNNEISEKSEIFDDQFSVERPDGSNFTLKIRSTKLEDSAMYFCASSDDTSGGLRQFFGPGTRLTVL.